This is a list of T cell receptor beta chains from one sample in a study of blood T cell repertoires in COVID-19. Sequenced by immunoSEQ multiplex PCR; TCRdb stores in-frame clones only, minus some. The table shows tens of thousands of clones, with about nine tenths occurring only once. Sequencing used peripheral blood. All receptors come from a man aged 55-75 years with active COVID-19. Each CDR3 is given with its conserved first and last residue. D genes are given only for firm matches. Some rows have no size entry. The others give once, few or many, or a class for an expanded clone.

V gene	J gene	clone size	D gene	CDR3 protein	CDR3 DNA
TRBV9	TRBJ2-1	once	TRBD2	CASSVGLAGGNEQFF	TGTGCCAGCAGCGTAGGGCTAGCGGGAGGGAATGAGCAGTTCTTC
TRBV4-1	TRBJ2-1	-	TRBD1	CASSQKTGDSSYNEQFF	TGCGCCAGCAGCCAGAAAACAGGGGATAGCTCCTACAATGAGCAGTTCTTC
TRBV3-1/TRBV3-2	TRBJ1-1	once	TRBD1	CASSQSDRGGFGTEAFF	TGTGCCAGCAGCCAATCAGACAGGGGAGGATTTGGCACTGAAGCTTTCTTT
TRBV18	TRBJ2-1	-	-	CASSRYEGNEQFF	TGTGCCAGCTCACGGTACGAGGGAAATGAGCAGTTCTTC
TRBV4-1	TRBJ2-7	-	TRBD1	CASSQGDRSYEQYF	TGCGCCAGCAGCCAAGGGGACAGATCCTACGAGCAGTACTTC
TRBV27	TRBJ2-7	-	TRBD1	CASSWTGTGVGEQYF	TGTGCCAGCAGTTGGACCGGGACAGGGGTTGGCGAGCAGTACTTC
TRBV9	TRBJ1-1	once	TRBD1	CASSTETGPNTEAFF	TGTGCCAGCAGCACAGAGACAGGGCCCAACACTGAAGCTTTCTTT
TRBV11-2	TRBJ1-1	-	-	CASSFRVWDTEAFF	TGTGCCAGCAGCTTCCGGGTCTGGGACACTGAAGCTTTCTTT
TRBV30	TRBJ1-4	-	TRBD1	CAWSVGQGTEKLFF	TGTGCCTGGAGTGTGGGACAGGGAACAGAAAAACTGTTTTTT
TRBV9	TRBJ1-1	-	-	CASSVGRGPNTEAFF	TGTGCCAGCAGCGTAGGGAGAGGGCCGAACACTGAAGCTTTCTTT
TRBV9	TRBJ1-1	-	-	CASTLNVGDTEAFF	TGTGCCAGCACCCTTAACGTGGGAGACACTGAAGCTTTCTTT
TRBV28	TRBJ1-4	-	-	CATAGTNEKLFF	TGTGCCACTGCGGGAACTAATGAAAAACTGTTTTTT
TRBV6-2/TRBV6-3	TRBJ2-3	-	-	CASSYPMSGRFKADTQYF	TGTGCCAGCAGTTACCCGATGAGCGGAAGGTTCAAGGCAGATACGCAGTATTTT
TRBV4-1	TRBJ2-7	few	-	CASSQTGISYEQYF	TGCGCCAGCAGCCAAACAGGGATCTCTTACGAGCAGTACTTC
TRBV5-1	TRBJ1-3	-	TRBD1	CASSLTGGFSGNTIYF	TGCGCCAGCAGCTTGACAGGGGGCTTCTCTGGAAACACCATATATTTT
TRBV18	TRBJ2-3	-	TRBD1	CASSPGQGPDTQYF	TGTGCCAGCTCACCGGGACAGGGACCAGATACGCAGTATTTT
TRBV19	TRBJ2-7	-	TRBD1	CASSIFDRGYEQYF	TGTGCCAGTAGTATCTTCGACAGGGGGTACGAGCAGTACTTC
TRBV4-2	TRBJ2-1	-	-	CASSPPRRYSYTLEPSYNEQFF	TGTGCCAGCAGCCCCCCACGTCGTTACAGCTATACTTTGGAACCGTCCTACAATGAGCAGTTCTTC
TRBV11-1	TRBJ2-3	-	TRBD1	CASSLGTGWDTQYF	TGTGCCAGCAGCTTAGGGACAGGGTGGGATACGCAGTATTTT
TRBV3-1/TRBV3-2	TRBJ2-2	-	TRBD2	CASSQAGAVTGELFF	TGTGCCAGCAGCCAGGCGGGAGCGGTCACCGGGGAGCTGTTTTTT
TRBV28	TRBJ2-5	-	TRBD1	CASSLEDRVAQYF	TGTGCCAGCAGTTTAGAGGACAGGGTTGCCCAGTACTTC
TRBV2	TRBJ2-7	-	TRBD2	CASSRLAGGRAYEQYF	TGTGCCAGCAGTAGACTAGCGGGAGGGAGGGCCTACGAGCAGTACTTC
TRBV6-6	TRBJ2-7	-	TRBD2	CASSPTSGFYEQYF	TGTGCCAGCAGTCCGACTAGCGGATTCTACGAGCAGTACTTC
TRBV29-1	TRBJ1-2	-	TRBD1	CSVGQGGYGYTF	TGCAGCGTAGGACAGGGGGGCTACGGCTACACCTTC
TRBV9	TRBJ2-2	-	-	CASSAGVGNTGELFF	TGTGCCAGCAGCGCGGGGGTCGGGAACACCGGGGAGCTGTTTTTT
TRBV4-1	TRBJ2-1	-	TRBD2	CASSQEGSPAGLLNEQFF	TGCGCCAGCAGCCAAGAAGGGAGCCCAGCGGGACTCCTCAATGAGCAGTTCTTC